Presented here are 5 T cell receptor beta chains from one specimen sequenced in a study of T cell responses to AZD1222 COVID-19 vaccine. Clones were sequenced by immunoSEQ multiplex PCR, and TCRdb holds only the in-frame ones, with some missing. The sample shows about 76,000 clones, about 88% of them seen only once. This sample comprised peripheral blood, obtained on day 0 of AZD1222 vaccination. These TCRs come from an adult in good health.

The chain recombines TRBV7-2 with TRBJ1-1; tentatively, D is TRBD1 (6 bases). Trimming removed 2 bases at V and 1 base at J, with 11 bases between. The CDR3 length is 15 residues. The V gene's germline CDR1 is SGHTA and CDR2 FQGNSA. This CDR3 reads CASSLRGGANTEAFF. CDR3 sequence (DNA): TGTGCCAGCAGCTTAAGGGGGGGCGCGAACACTGAAGCTTTCTTT.

The rearrangement joins TRBV5-1 to TRBJ2-5; unclear D gene. This CDR3 comprises 13 residues. Germline V gene sequence: CDR1 SGHRS, CDR2 YFSETQ. Trimming left V 3 bases short and J 10 bases short, with 16 bases between. CDR3 residues: CASSSEDRLLQYF. In nucleotides, the CDR3 is TGCGCCAGCAGCTCCGAAGACCGACTCCTCCAGTACTTC.

The gene calls are TRBV24-1 and TRBJ1-1, with TRBD1 as a possible D gene (5 bases). With 7 bases removed from V and 1 base from J, the gap between germline ends came to 9 bases. CDR1 is KGHDR, CDR2 SFDVKD, per germline. There are 13 residues in the CDR3. CDR3 protein: CATSQTGNTEAFF. The CDR3 DNA is TGTGCCACCAGCCAAACAGGGAACACTGAAGCTTTCTTT.

V gene TRBV18 combines with J gene TRBJ2-7; 7 bases fit TRBD1. Germline CDR1 is KGHSH and CDR2 is LQKENI. Trimming removed 4 bases from V and 0 bases from J; junction bases left unmatched: 9. The CDR3 extends over 16 amino acids. CDR3: CASSLGGQSTSYEQYF. For the CDR3, the DNA is TGTGCCAGCTCACTTGGGGGACAGTCTACCTCCTACGAGCAGTACTTC.

This chain links TRBV11-1 with TRBJ2-7, with D unresolved. Germline V gene data show CDR1 as SGHAT and CDR2 as FQDESV (reference sequence). The CDR3 contains 16 residues. The V end lost 4 bases, the J end lost 2 bases, and 18 bases lay between the germline ends. The CDR3, as DNA: TGTGCCAGCAGCTCTTTCCGGGCCGAAAACCCCTACGAGCAGTACTTC. Its translation is CASSSFRAENPYEQYF.